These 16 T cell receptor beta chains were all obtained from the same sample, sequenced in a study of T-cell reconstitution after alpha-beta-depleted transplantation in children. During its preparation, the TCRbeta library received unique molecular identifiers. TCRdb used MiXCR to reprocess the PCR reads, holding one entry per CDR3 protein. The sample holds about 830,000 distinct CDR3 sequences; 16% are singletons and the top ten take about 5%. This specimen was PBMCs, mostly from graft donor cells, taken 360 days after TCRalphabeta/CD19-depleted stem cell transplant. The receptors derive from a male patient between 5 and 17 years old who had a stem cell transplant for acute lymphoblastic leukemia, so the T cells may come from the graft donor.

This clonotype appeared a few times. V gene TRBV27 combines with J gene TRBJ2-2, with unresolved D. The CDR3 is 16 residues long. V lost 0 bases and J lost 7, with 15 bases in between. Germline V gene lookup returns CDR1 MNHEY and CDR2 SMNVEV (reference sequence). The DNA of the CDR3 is TGTGCCAGCAGTTTATCTCCCCTTCTAGATGTCGGGGAGCTGTTTTTT. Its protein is CASSLSPLLDVGELFF.

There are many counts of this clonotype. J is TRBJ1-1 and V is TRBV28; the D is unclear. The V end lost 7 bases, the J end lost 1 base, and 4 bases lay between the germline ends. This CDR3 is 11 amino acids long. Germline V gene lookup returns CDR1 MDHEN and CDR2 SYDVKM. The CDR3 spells CASKGNTEAFF. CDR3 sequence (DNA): TGTGCCAGCAAGGGGAACACTGAAGCTTTCTTT.

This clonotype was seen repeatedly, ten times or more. The chain's CDR3 is CASSQGGERETQYF. The CDR3 DNA sequence: TGCGCCAGCAGCCAAGGGGGAGAGAGGGAGACCCAGTACTTC. The J gene is TRBJ2-5, the V gene TRBV4-3, with D perhaps matching TRBD2 (5 bases). Deletions cut 1 base from V and 5 bases from J, with 11 bases between. From germline, CDR1 is LGHNA and CDR2 YSLEER. The CDR3 is 14 residues long.

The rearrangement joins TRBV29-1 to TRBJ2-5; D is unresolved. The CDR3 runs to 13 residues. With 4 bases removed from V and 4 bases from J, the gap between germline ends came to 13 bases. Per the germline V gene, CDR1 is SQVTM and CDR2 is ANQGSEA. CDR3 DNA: TGCAGCGTTGTCGGTTTTCTTATAGAGACCCAGTACTTC. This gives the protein CSVVGFLIETQYF. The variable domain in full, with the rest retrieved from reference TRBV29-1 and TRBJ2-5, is SAVISQKPSRDICQRGTSLTIQCQVDSQVTMMFWYRQQPGQSLTLIATANQGSEATYESGFVIDKFPISRPNLTFSTLTVSNMSPEDSSIYLCSVVGFLIETQYFGPGTRLLVL.

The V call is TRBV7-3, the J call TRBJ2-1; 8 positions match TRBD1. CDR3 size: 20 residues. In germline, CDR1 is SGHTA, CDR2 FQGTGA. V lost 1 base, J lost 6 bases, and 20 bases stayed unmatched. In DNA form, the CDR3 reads TGTGCCAGCAGCTTAAGTGGTTGGGGCAGGGGGCGAGTGAGTAGCAATGAGCAGTTCTTC. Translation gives CASSLSGWGRGRVSSNEQFF.

The CDR3 loop is CASSAGTGGLAQSYEQYF. The CDR3 coding sequence is TGCGCCAGCAGCGCCGGGACAGGGGGGCTAGCGCAATCCTACGAGCAGTACTTC. The chain combines TRBV5-1 with TRBJ2-7, with TRBD1 matching over 11 bases. CDR1 SGHRS and CDR2 YFSETQ come from the germline V gene. V gave up 4 bases and J gave up 1 base; unmatched junction bases: 13. This CDR3 is built from 18 residues.

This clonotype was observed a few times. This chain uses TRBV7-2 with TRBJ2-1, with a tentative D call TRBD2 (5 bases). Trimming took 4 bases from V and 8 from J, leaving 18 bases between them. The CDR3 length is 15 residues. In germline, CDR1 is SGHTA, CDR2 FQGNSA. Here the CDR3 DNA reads TGTGCCAGCAGCTCCTTCACTAGAATGGCCGATGAGCAGTTCTTC. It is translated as CASSSFTRMADEQFF.

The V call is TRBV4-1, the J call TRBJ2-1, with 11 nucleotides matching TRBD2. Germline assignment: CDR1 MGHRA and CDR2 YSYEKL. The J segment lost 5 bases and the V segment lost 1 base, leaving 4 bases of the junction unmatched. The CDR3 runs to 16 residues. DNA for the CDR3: TGCGCCAGCAGCCAAGGTAGCGGGAGGGCCGACAATGAGCAGTTCTTC. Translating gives CASSQGSGRADNEQFF.

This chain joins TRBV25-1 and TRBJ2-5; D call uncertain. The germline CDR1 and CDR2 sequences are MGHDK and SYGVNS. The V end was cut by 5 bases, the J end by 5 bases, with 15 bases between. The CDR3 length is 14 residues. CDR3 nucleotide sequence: TGTGCCAGCAGTCCTAGAAATGGCCAGGAGACCCAGTACTTC. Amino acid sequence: CASSPRNGQETQYF.

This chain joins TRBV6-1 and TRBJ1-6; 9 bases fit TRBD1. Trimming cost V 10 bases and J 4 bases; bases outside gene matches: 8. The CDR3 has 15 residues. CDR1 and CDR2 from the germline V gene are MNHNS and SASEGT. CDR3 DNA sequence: TGTGCCACCGCGGACAGGGGAATATATAATTCACCCCTCCACTTT. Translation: CATADRGIYNSPLHF.

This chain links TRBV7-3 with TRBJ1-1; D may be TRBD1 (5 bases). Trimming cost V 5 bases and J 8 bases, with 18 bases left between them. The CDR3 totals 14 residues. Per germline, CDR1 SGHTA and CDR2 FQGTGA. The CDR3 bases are TGTGCCAGCAGCGCCCGGGGAGGGGACGCGGAAGCTTTCTTT. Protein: CASSARGGDAEAFF.

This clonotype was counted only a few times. In DNA form, the CDR3 reads TGTGCCAGCAACCCCAGGACTAGCGTCTACAATGAGCAGTTCTTC. Translated, it gives CASNPRTSVYNEQFF. The chain joins TRBV2 to TRBJ2-1; 9 nucleotides agree with TRBD2. The CDR3 runs 15 residues. The V and J ends lost 7 bases and 3 bases, in that order; junction bases with no gene match: 7. The germline CDR1 and CDR2 sequences are SNHLY and FYNNEI.

The CDR3 protein is CASSREAYGYTF. The CDR3 DNA is TGTGCCAGCAGCCGGGAGGCCTATGGCTACACCTTC. This sequence joins TRBV4-2 and TRBJ1-2; D is uncertain. The germline gives CDR1 LGHNA, CDR2 YNFKEQ. The germline V and J ends were trimmed by 4 bases and 4 bases, with 7 bases remaining between them. The CDR3 length is 12 residues.

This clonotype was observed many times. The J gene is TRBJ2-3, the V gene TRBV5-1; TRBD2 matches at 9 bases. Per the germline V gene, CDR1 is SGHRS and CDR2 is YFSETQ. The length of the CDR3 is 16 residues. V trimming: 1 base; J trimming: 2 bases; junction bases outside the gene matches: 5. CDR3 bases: TGCGCCAGCAGCTTGCGACTAGCGGCCTACACAGATACGCAGTATTTT. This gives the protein CASSLRLAAYTDTQYF.

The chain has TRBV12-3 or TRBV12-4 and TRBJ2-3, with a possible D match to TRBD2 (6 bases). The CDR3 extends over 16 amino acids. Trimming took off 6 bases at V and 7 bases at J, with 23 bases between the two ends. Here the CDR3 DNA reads TGTGCCAGCAGCACTCCGCGGCGGGGAGTTGTAAATACGCAGTATTTT. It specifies CASSTPRRGVVNTQYF.

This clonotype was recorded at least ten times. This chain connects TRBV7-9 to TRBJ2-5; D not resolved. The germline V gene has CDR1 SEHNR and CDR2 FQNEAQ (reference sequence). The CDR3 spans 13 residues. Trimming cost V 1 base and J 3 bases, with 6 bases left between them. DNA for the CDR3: TGTGCCAGCAGCTTAGGGTCCAAAGAGACCCAGTACTTC. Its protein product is CASSLGSKETQYF.